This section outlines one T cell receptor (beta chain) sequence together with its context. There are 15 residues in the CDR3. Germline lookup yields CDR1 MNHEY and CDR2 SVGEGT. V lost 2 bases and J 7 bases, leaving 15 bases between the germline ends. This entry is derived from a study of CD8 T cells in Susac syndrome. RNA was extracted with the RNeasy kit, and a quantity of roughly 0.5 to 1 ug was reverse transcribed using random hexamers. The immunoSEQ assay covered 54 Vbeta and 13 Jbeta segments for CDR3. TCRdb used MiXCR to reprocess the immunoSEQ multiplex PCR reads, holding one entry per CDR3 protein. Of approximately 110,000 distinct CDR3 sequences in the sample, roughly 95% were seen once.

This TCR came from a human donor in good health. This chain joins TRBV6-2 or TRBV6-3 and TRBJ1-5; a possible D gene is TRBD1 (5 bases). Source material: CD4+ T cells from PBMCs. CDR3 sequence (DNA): TGTGCCAGCAGTTACGGCTCCGGGGCTGGACAGCCCCAGCATTTT. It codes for CASSYGSGAGQPQHF.